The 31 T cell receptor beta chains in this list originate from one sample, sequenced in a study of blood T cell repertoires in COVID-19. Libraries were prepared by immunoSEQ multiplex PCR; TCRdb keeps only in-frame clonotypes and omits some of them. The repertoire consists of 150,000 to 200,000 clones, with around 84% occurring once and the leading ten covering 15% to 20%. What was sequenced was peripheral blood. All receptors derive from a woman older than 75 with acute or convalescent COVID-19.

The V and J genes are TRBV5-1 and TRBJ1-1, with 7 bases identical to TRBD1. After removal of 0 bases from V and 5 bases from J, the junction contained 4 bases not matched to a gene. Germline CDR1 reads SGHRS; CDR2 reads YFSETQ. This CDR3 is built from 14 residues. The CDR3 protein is CASSLEGAGTEAFF. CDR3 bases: TGCGCCAGCAGCTTGGAGGGGGCGGGTACTGAAGCTTTCTTT.

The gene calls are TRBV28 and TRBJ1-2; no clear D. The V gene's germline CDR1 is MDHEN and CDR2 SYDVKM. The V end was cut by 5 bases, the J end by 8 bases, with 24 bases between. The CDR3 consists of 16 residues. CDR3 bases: TGTGCCAGCAGTCCATTGCCGTGGAGAGCGAGACGCGGCTACACCTTC. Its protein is CASSPLPWRARRGYTF.

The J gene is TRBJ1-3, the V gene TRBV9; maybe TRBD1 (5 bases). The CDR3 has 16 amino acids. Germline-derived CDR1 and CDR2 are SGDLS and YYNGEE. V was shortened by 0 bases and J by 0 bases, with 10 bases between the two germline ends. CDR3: CASSVDTGGSGNTIYF. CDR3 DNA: TGTGCCAGCAGCGTAGATACAGGCGGCTCTGGAAACACCATATATTTT.

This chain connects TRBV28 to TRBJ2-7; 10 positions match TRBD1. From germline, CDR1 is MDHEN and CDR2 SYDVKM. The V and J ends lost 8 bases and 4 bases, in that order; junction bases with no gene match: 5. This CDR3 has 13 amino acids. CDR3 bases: TGTGCCAGCTGGGGACAGGGGACATACGAGCAGTACTTC. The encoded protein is CASWGQGTYEQYF.

This CDR3 reads CASSTRTSGATQYF. The DNA for the CDR3 is TGCGCCAGCAGCACGCGGACTAGCGGGGCTACGCAGTATTTT. The J gene is TRBJ2-3, the V gene TRBV5-1; 12 bases align to TRBD2. The CDR3 is 14 amino acids. Germline CDR1 and CDR2: SGHRS and YFSETQ. V trimming: 4 bases; J trimming: 8 bases; junction bases outside the gene matches: 5.

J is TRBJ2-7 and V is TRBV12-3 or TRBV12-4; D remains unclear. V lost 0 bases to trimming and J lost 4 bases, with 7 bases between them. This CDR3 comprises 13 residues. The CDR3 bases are TGTGCCAGCAGTTTAGCCGCGAGATACGAGCAGTACTTC. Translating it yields CASSLAARYEQYF.

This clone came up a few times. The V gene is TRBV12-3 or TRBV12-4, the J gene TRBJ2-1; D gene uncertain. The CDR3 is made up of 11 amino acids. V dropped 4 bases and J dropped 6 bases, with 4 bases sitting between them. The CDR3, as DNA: TGTGCCAGCAGTTCAATCAATGAGCAGTTCTTC. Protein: CASSSINEQFF.

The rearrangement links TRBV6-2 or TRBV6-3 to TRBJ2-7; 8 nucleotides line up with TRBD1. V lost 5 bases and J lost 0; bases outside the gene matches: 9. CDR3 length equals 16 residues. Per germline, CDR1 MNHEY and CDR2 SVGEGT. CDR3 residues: CASSTRDRFGSYEQYF. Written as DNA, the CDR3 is TGTGCCAGCAGTACCCGGGACAGGTTCGGCTCCTACGAGCAGTACTTC.

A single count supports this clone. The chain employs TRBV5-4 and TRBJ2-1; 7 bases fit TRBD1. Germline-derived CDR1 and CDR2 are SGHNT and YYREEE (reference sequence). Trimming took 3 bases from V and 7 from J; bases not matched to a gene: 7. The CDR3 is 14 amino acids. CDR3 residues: CASSSQQGRNEQFF. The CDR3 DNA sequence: TGTGCCAGCAGCTCTCAACAGGGGAGAAATGAGCAGTTCTTC.

The DNA of the CDR3 is TGTGCCAGCAAGAGGGGACAGTCCGAGCAGTACTTC. Protein sequence: CASKRGQSEQYF. V usage is TRBV6-5 and J usage is TRBJ2-7; 7 bases map to TRBD1. This CDR3 is 12 amino acids long. The germline gives CDR1 MNHEY, CDR2 SVGAGI. V was pared by 7 bases and J by 6 bases, with 6 bases of the junction left unmatched.

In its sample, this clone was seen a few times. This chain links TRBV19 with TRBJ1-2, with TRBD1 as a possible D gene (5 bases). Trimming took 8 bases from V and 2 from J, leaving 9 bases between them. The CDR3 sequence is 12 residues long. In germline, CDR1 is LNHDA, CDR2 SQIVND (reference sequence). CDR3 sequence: CASRKGNYGYTF. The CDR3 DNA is TGTGCCAGTCGAAAGGGGAACTATGGCTACACCTTC.

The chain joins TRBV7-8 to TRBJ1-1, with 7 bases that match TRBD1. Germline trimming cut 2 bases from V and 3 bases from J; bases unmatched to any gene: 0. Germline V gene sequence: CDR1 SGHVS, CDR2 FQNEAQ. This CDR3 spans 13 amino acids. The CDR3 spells CASSLTGDTEAFF. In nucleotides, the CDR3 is TGTGCCAGCAGCTTAACAGGGGACACTGAAGCTTTCTTT.

The CDR3 reads CSGKVQGGEQFF. The DNA for the CDR3 is TGCAGCGGAAAGGTACAGGGTGGAGAGCAGTTCTTC. This sequence joins TRBV29-1 and TRBJ2-1; TRBD1 is a possible D gene (6 bases). Looked up from germline, CDR1 is SQVTM and CDR2 is ANQGSEA. Trimming pared 7 bases from V and 10 bases from J, leaving 17 bases between. The CDR3 is 12 residues long.

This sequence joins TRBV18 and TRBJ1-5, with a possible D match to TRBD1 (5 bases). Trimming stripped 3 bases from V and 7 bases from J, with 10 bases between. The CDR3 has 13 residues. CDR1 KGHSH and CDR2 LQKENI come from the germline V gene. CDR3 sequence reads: CASSPQGPQPQHF. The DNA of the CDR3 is TGTGCCAGCTCACCTCAGGGTCCGCAGCCCCAGCATTTT.

In DNA form, the CDR3 reads TGCGCCAGCAGCCAAGACCCCGGGAGGATAGCGGGCGACACAGATACGCAGTATTTT. Translating it yields CASSQDPGRIAGDTDTQYF. V usage is TRBV4-1 and J usage is TRBJ2-3; TRBD2 aligns across 7 bases. With V trimmed by 0 bases and J by 2 bases, 14 bases remained unmatched. Germline-derived CDR1 and CDR2 are MGHRA and YSYEKL. This CDR3 is 19 amino acids long.

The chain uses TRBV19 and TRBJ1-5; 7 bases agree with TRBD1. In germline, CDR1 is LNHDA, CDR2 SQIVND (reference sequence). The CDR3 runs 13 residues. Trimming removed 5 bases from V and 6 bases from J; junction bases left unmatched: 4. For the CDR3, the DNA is TGTGCCAGTAGTTATAGGGGGCTTCAGCCCCAGCATTTT. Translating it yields CASSYRGLQPQHF.

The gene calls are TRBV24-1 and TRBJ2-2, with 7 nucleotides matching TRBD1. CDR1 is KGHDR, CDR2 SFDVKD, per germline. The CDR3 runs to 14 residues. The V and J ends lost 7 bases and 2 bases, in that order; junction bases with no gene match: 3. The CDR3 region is CATSGQVNTGELFF. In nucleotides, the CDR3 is TGTGCCACCAGCGGACAGGTTAACACCGGGGAGCTGTTTTTT.

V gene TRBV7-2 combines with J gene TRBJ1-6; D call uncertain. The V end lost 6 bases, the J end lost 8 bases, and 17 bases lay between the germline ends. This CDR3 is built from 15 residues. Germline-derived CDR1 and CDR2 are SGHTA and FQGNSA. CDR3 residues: CASRPYPLTDSPLHF. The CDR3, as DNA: TGTGCCAGCAGACCCTATCCCCTTACGGATTCACCCCTCCACTTT.

The CDR3 spells CASSPGQGGSNTIYF. The CDR3 DNA follows: TGTGCCAGCTCACCGGGACAGGGTGGTTCAAACACCATATATTTT. V and J are TRBV18 and TRBJ1-3; 9 nucleotides match TRBD1. The CDR3 is made up of 15 amino acids. Trimming cost V 3 bases and J 6 bases; bases outside gene matches: 6. In germline, CDR1 is KGHSH, CDR2 LQKENI.

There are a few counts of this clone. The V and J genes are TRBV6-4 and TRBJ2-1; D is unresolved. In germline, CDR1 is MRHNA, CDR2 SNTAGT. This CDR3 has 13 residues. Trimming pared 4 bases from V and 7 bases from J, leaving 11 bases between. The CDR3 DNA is TGTGCCAGCAGTGCTCAGCCCGGGAATGAGCAGTTCTTC. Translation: CASSAQPGNEQFF.

The DNA for the CDR3 is TGTGCCAGCAGCGTAGGTGGGGGGGGCACAGATACGCAGTATTTT. Its translation is CASSVGGGGTDTQYF. The chain couples TRBV9 to TRBJ2-3; the match to TRBD2 covers 7 bases. CDR1 SGDLS and CDR2 YYNGEE come from the germline V gene. The CDR3 covers 15 residues. The J segment lost 1 base and the V segment lost 0 bases, leaving 2 bases of the junction unmatched.

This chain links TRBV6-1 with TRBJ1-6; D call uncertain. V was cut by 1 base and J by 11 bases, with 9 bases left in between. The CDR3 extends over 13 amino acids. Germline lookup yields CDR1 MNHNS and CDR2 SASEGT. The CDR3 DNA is TGTGCCAGCAGTGAAGACCCTAGGCCACCCCTCCACTTT. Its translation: CASSEDPRPPLHF.

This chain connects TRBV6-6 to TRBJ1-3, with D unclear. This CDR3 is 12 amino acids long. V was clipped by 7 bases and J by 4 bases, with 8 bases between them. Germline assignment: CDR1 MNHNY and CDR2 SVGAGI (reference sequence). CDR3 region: CASTPQGNTIYF. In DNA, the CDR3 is TGTGCCAGCACCCCACAGGGAAACACCATATATTTT.

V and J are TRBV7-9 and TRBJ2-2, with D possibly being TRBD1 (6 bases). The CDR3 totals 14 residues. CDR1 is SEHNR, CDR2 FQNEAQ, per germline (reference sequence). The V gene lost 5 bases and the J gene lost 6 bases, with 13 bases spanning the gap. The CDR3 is CASSPYRVAGELFF. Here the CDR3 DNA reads TGTGCCAGCAGCCCCTACAGGGTGGCCGGGGAGCTGTTTTTT.

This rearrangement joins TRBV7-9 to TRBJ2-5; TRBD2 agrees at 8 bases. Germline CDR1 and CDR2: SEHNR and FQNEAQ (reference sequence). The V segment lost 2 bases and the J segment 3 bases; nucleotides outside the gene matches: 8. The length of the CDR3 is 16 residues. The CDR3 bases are TGTGCCAGCAGCTTAATCAGCGGGGGCTTCAAAGAGACCCAGTACTTC. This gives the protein CASSLISGGFKETQYF.

The CDR3 coding sequence is TGCAGCGTTGATCTACCGGAGACCCAGTACTTC. It specifies CSVDLPETQYF. The genes are TRBV29-1 and TRBJ2-5; D is ambiguous. This CDR3 has 11 amino acids. V was cut by 3 bases and J by 5 bases, with 7 bases left in between. The germline gives CDR1 SQVTM, CDR2 ANQGSEA.

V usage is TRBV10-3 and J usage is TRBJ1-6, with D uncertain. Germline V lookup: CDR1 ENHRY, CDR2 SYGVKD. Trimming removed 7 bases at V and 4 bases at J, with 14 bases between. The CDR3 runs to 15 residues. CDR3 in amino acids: CAITASVLYNSPLHF. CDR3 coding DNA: TGTGCCATCACCGCGAGCGTGTTATATAATTCACCCCTCCACTTT.

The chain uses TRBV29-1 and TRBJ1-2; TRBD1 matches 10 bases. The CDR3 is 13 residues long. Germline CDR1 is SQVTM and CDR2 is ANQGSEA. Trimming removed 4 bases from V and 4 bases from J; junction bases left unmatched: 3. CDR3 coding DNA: TGCAGCGTTGGGACAGGGGGATTCTATGGCTACACCTTC. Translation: CSVGTGGFYGYTF.

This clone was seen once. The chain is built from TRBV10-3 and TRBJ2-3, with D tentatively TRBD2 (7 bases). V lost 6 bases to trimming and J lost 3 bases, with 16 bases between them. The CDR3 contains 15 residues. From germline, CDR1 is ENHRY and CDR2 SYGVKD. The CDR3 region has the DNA TGTGCCATCAGCCCGGGGGGCGGTAGAACAGATACGCAGTATTTT. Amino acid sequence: CAISPGGGRTDTQYF.

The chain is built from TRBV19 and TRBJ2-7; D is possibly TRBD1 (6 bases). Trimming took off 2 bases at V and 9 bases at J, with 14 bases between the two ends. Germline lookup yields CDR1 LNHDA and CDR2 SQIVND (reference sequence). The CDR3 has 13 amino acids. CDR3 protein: CASSISGAEGQYF. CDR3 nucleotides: TGTGCCAGTAGTATATCAGGGGCCGAGGGGCAGTACTTC.

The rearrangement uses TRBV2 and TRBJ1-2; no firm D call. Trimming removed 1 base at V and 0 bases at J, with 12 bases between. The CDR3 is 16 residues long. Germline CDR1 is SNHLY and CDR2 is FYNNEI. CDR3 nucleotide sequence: TGTGCCAGCAGTGAAGGGGCGGGGTTAGCTAACTATGGCTACACCTTC. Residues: CASSEGAGLANYGYTF.